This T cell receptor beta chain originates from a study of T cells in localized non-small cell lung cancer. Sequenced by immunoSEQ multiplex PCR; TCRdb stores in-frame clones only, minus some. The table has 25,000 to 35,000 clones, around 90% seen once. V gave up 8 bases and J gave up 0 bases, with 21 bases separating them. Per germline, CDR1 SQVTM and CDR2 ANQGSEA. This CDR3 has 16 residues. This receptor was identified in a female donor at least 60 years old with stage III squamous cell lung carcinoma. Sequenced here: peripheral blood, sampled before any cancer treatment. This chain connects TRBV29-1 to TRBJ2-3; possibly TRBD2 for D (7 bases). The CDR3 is CSPRGLRGESTDTQYF. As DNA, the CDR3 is TGCAGCCCGCGGGGGTTAAGGGGGGAGAGCACAGATACGCAGTATTTT.